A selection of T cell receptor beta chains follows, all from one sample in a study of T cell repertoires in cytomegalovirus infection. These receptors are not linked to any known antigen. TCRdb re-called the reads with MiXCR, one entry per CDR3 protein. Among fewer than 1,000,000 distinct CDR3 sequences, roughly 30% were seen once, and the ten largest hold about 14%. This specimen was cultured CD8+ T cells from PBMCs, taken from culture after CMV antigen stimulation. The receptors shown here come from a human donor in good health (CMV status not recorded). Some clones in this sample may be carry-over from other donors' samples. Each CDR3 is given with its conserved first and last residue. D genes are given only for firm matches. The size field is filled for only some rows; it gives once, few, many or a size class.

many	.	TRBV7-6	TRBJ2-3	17	TGTGCCAGCAGCTCGTCCTTTGCGGCGCCATTCACAGATACGCAGTATTTT	CASSSSFAAPFTDTQYF
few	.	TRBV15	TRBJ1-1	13	TGTGCCACCAGCAGATGGGAGAACACTGAAGCTTTCTTT	CATSRWENTEAFF
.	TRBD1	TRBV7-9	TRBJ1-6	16	TGTGCCAGCAGCTTAGGCCCGGACAGGGAAGATTCACCCCTCCACTTT	CASSLGPDREDSPLHF
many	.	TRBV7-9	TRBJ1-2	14	TGTGCCAGCAGCTCGGTGGGGGGAGATTATGGCTACACCTTC	CASSSVGGDYGYTF
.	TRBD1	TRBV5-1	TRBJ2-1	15	TGCGCCAGCAGTCCGCGCGGACAGGGCGTGCATGAGCAGTTCTTC	CASSPRGQGVHEQFF
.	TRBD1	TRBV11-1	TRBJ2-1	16	TGTGCCAGCAGCCCCCCAGACAGGGTAGGCTACAATGAGCAGTTCTTC	CASSPPDRVGYNEQFF
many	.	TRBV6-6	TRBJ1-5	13	TGTGCCAGCACCTCGGGAGGAGGCCGGTCTCGGCATTTT	CASTSGGGRSRHF
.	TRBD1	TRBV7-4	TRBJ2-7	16	TGTGCCAGCAGCTCCTCCGGGACAGGGGCGACCTACGAGCAGTACTTC	CASSSSGTGATYEQYF
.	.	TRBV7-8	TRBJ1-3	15	TGTGCCAGCAGCTTAGCAGGAGCCTCTGGAAACACCATATATTTT	CASSLAGASGNTIYF
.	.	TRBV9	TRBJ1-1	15	TGTGCCAGCAGCGTACGACAGGATCCGGGCACTGAAGCTTTCTTT	CASSVRQDPGTEAFF
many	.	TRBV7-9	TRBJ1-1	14	TGTGCCAGCAGCTTACAGGGGACGTATACTGAAGCTTTCTTT	CASSLQGTYTEAFF
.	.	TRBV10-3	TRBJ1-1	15	TGTGCCATCAGTGAGTCCCTGACCCTGGGGACTGAAGCTTTCTTT	CAISESLTLGTEAFF
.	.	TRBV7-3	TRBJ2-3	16	TGTGCCAGCAGCTCCTCCCGGACACAGGATCCCAATACGCAGTATTTT	CASSSSRTQDPNTQYF
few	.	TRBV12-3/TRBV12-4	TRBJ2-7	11	TGTGCCAGCAGTCCAGGGCTCGAGCAGTACTTC	CASSPGLEQYF
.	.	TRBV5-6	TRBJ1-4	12	TGTGCCAGCAGCTTGGAAACTGAAAAACTGTTTTTT	CASSLETEKLFF
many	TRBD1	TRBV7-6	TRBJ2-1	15	TGTGCCAGCAGCCCGGGACAGGGTCTTTTCAATGAGCAGTTCTTC	CASSPGQGLFNEQFF
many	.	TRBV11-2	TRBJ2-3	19	TGTGCCAGCAGCTCTTGGACAATCCGGGCGGCGGGACACACAGATACGCAGTATTTT	CASSSWTIRAAGHTDTQYF
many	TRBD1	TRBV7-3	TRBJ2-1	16	TGTGCCAGCAGCTTAACGCCGGGACAGGGTCGGAATGAGCAGTTCTTC	CASSLTPGQGRNEQFF
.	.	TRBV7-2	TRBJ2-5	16	TGTGCCAGCAGCCCTCGATATAGCGGAATCGAAGAGACCCAGTACTTC	CASSPRYSGIEETQYF
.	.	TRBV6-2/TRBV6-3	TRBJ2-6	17	TGTGCCAGCAGTATACCCACCAAGTACTCTGGGGCCAACGTCCTGACTTTC	CASSIPTKYSGANVLTF
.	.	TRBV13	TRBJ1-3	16	TGTGCCAGCAGCCAACGCGACCGACCCTCTGGAAACACCATATATTTT	CASSQRDRPSGNTIYF
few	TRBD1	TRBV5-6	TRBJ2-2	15	TGTGCCAGCAGCTTAGGGGACAGCGACACCGGGGAGCTGTTTTTT	CASSLGDSDTGELFF
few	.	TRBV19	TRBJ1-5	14	TGTGCCAGTAGTATAGGGGGGGCAGGGCAGCCCCAGCATTTT	CASSIGGAGQPQHF
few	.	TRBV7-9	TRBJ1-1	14	TGTGCCAGCAGCCTCAGGGTGGTGGACACTGAAGCTTTCTTT	CASSLRVVDTEAFF
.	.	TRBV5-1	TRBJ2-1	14	TGCGCCAGCAGCTTGGGGGCCGGAGTGGATGAGCAGTTCTTC	CASSLGAGVDEQFF
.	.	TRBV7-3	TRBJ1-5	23	TGTGCCAGCAGCTTAGAAAGGGGGAAGGGCCCCCCACCGGCCCTTTTACACAATCAGCCCCAGCATTTT	CASSLERGKGPPPALLHNQPQHF
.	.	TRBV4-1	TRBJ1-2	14	TGCGCCAGCAGCCAAGATATGAGGACCCAGGGCTACACCTTC	CASSQDMRTQGYTF
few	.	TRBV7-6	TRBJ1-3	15	TGTGCCAGCAGCTTGGACAGTTCCCCTGGAAACACCATATATTTT	CASSLDSSPGNTIYF
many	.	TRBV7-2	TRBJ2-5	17	TGTGCCAGCAGCTTAGCCCCCCGTAGACAGCTTAGGGAGACCCAGTACTTC	CASSLAPRRQLRETQYF
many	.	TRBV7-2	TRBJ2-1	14	TGTGCCAGCAGCTTAGCTCAACAGGTCAATGAGCAGTTCTTC	CASSLAQQVNEQFF
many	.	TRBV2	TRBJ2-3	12	TGTGCCAGCAGTGGATGGGATGATACGCAGTATTTT	CASSGWDDTQYF
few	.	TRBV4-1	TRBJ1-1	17	TGCGCCAGCAGCCAAGATATCACTATCCTAGGGGTCACTGAAGCTTTCTTT	CASSQDITILGVTEAFF
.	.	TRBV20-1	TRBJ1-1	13	TGCAGTGCTAGAGGGCCTGGAGCCACTGAAGCTTTCTTT	CSARGPGATEAFF
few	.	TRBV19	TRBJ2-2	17	TGTGCCAGTAGTTCCGCCTTTAGAGACGCGAACACCGGGGAGCTGTTTTTT	CASSSAFRDANTGELFF
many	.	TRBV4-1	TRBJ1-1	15	TGCGCCAGCAGCCAACTAGGGGGGATGAACACTGAAGCTTTCTTT	CASSQLGGMNTEAFF
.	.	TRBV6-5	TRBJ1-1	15	TGTGCCAGCAGTTACTCGGGAGTTGGGAACACTGAAGCTTTCTTT	CASSYSGVGNTEAFF
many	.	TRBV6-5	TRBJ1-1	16	TGTGCCAGCAGTTACGGGCCAGGTGGAGCGGACACTGAAGCTTTCTTT	CASSYGPGGADTEAFF
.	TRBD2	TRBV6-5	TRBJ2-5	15	TGTGCCAGCAGTCCGGGACTAGCGGGGGCAGAGACCCAGTACTTC	CASSPGLAGAETQYF
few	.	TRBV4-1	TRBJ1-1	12	TGCGCCAGCAGCCAAGATTCGGTGGGAGCTTTCTTT	CASSQDSVGAFF
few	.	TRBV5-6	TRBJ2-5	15	TGTGCCAGCAGCCCGGGGTACGGGCTCAGAAAGACCCAGTACTTC	CASSPGYGLRKTQYF
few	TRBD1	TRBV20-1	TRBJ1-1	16	TGCAGTGCTAGACGCCGCGGACAGGGGGCCAGGGTTGAAGCTTTCTTT	CSARRRGQGARVEAFF
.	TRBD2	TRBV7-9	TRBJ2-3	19	TGTGCCAGCAGCTCCCGCACTAGCGGGGGAGAGACTAGCACAGATACGCAGTATTTT	CASSSRTSGGETSTDTQYF
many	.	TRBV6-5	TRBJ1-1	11	TGTGCCAGCCAAACATGGGCTGAAGCTTTCTTT	CASQTWAEAFF
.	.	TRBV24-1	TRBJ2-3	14	TGTGCCACCAGTGATTTAGGCTACCCAGATACGCAGTATTTT	CATSDLGYPDTQYF
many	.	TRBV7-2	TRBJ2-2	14	TGTGCCAGCAGTGCCGGGCCATACACCGGGGAGCTGTTTTTT	CASSAGPYTGELFF
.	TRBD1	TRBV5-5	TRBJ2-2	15	TGTGCCAGCAGCTCGGGACAGGGTATTAGCGGGGAGCTGTTTTTT	CASSSGQGISGELFF
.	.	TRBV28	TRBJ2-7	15	TGTGCCAGCAGTTTATGGGGGGCCTCCACCTACGAGCAGTACTTC	CASSLWGASTYEQYF
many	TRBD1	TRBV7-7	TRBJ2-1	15	TGTGCTAGTAGTCCCCCCGACAGGGTCCTGGATGAGCAGTTCTTC	CASSPPDRVLDEQFF
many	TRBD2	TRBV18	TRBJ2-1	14	TGTGCCAGCTCACCAATAGCGGGGGACGATGAGCAGTTCTTC	CASSPIAGDDEQFF
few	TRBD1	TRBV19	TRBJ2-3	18	TGTGCCAGTACCACGCTCCCCGGACAGGGTAATTGGACAGATACGCAGTATTTT	CASTTLPGQGNWTDTQYF
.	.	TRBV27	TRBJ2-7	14	TGTGCCAGCAGTTTCTTAGGGGAGAAAGACGAGCAGTACTTC	CASSFLGEKDEQYF
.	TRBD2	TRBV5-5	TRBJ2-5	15	TGTGCCAGCAGCGGGGAGGGTTCCCCGGGGGAGACCCAGTACTTC	CASSGEGSPGETQYF
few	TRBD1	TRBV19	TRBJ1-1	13	TGTGCCAGTAGTGCAAGACAGGGCACTGAAGCTTTCTTT	CASSARQGTEAFF